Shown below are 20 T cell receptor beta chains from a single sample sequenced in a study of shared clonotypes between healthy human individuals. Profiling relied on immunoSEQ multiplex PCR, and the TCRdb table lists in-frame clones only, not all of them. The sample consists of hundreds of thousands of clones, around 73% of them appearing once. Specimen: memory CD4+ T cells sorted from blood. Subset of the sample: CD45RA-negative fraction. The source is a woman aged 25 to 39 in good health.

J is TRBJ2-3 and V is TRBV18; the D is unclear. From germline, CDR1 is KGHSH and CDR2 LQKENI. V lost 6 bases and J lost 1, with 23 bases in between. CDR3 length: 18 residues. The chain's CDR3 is CASSLGSYDVLGTDTQYF. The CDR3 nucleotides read TGTGCCAGCTCCTTGGGGTCCTACGATGTTTTGGGCACAGATACGCAGTATTTT. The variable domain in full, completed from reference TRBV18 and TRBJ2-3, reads NAGVMQNPRHLVRRRGQEARLRCSPMKGHSHVYWYRQLPEEGLKFMVYLQKENIIDESGMPKERFSAEFPKEGPSILRIQQVVRGDSAAYFCASSLGSYDVLGTDTQYFGPGTRLTVL.

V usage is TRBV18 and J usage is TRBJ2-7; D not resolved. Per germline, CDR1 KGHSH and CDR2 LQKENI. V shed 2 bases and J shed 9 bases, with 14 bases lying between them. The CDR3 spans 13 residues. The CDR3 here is CASSPGARLGQYF. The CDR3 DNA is TGTGCCAGCTCACCAGGAGCTCGGTTGGGGCAGTACTTC.

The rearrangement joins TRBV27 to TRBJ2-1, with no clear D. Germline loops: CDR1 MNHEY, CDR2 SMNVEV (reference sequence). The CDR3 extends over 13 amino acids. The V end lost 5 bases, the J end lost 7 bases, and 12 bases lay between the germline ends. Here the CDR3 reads CASSQRWKNEQFF. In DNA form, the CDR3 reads TGTGCCAGCAGTCAACGTTGGAAGAATGAGCAGTTCTTC.

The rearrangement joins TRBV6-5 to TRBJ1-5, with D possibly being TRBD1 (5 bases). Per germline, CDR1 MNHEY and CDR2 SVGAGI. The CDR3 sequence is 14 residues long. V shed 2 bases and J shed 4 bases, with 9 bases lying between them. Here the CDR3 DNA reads TGTGCCAGCAGTTACGCGGGGCGTAATCAGCCCCAGCATTTT. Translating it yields CASSYAGRNQPQHF.

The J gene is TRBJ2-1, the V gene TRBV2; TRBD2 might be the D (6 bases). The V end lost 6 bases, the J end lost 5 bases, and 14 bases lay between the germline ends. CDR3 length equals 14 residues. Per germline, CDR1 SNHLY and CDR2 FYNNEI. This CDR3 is CASSGDWGNNEQFF. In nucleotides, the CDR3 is TGTGCCAGCAGCGGGGACTGGGGAAACAATGAGCAGTTCTTC.

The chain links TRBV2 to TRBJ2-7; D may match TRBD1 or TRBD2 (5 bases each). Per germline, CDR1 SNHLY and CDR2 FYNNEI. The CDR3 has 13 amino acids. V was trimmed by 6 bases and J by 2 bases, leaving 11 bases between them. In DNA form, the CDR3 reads TGTGCCAGCAGCCGGGGACCGACCTACGAGCAGTACTTC. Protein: CASSRGPTYEQYF.

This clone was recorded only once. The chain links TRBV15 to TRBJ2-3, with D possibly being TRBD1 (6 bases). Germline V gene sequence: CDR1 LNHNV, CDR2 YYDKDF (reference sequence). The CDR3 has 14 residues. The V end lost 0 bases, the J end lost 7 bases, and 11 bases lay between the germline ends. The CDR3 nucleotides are TGTGCCACCAGCAGAGATACAGGGTGGCATACGCAGTATTTT. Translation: CATSRDTGWHTQYF. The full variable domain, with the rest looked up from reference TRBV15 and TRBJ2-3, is DAMVIQNPRYQVTQFGKPVTLSCSQTLNHNVMYWYQQKSSQAPKLLFHYYDKDFNNEADTPDNFQSRRPNTSFCFLDIRSPGLGDTAMYLCATSRDTGWHTQYFGPGTRLTVL.

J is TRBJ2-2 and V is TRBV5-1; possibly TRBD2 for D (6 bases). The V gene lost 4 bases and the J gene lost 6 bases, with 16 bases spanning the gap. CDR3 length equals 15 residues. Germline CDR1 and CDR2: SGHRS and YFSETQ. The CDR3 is CASSPQWGEAGELFF. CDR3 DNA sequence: TGCGCCAGCAGCCCCCAATGGGGGGAGGCCGGGGAGCTGTTTTTT.

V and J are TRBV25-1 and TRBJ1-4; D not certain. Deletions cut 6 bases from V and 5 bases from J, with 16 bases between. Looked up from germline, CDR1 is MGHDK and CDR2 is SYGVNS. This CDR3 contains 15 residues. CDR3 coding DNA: TGTGCCAGCAGCCGACCCGGACGGGGAAATGAAAAACTGTTTTTT. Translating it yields CASSRPGRGNEKLFF. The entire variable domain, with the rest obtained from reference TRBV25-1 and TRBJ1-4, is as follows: EADIYQTPRYLVIGTGKKITLECSQTMGHDKMYWYQQDPGMELHLIHYSYGVNSTEKGDLSSESTVSRIRTEHFPLTLESARPSHTSQYLCASSRPGRGNEKLFFGSGTQLSVL.

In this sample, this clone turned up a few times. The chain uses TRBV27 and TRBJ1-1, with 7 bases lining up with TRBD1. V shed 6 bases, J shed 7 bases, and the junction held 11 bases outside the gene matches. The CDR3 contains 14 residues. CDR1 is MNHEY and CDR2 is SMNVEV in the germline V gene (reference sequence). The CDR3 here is CASRGPQGRGEAFF. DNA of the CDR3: TGTGCCAGCAGAGGACCACAGGGGAGGGGTGAAGCTTTCTTT.

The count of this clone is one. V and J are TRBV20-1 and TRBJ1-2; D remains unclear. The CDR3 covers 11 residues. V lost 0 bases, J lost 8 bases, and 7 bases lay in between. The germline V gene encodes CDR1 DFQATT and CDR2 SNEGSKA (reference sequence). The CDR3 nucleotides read TGCAGTGCTAGAGATCTCGGGGGCTACACCTTC. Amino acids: CSARDLGGYTF.

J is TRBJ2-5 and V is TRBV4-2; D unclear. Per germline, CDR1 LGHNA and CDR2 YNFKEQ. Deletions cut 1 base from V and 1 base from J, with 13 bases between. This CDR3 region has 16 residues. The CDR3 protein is CASSQGPKGLQETQYF. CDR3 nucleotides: TGTGCCAGCAGCCAAGGCCCGAAGGGCCTCCAAGAGACCCAGTACTTC.

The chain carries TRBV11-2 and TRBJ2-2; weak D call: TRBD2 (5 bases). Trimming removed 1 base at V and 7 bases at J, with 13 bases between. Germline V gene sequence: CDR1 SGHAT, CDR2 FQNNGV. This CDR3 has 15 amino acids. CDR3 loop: CASSLGGWDGGELFF. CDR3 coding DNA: TGTGCCAGCAGCTTAGGAGGGTGGGATGGCGGGGAGCTGTTTTTT.

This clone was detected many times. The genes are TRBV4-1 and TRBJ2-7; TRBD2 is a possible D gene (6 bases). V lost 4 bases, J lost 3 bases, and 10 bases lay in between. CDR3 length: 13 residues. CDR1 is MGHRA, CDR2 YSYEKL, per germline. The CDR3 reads CASSRDSFYEQYF. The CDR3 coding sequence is TGCGCCAGCAGCCGGGACTCATTCTACGAGCAGTACTTC.

CDR3 sequence reads: CASSEAWQGAYEQYF. The CDR3 DNA follows: TGTGCCAGCAGTGAAGCTTGGCAGGGGGCCTACGAGCAGTACTTC. The chain links TRBV6-1 to TRBJ2-7, with 7 bases matching TRBD1. Germline-derived CDR1 and CDR2 are MNHNS and SASEGT. J lost 2 bases, V lost 0 bases, and 4 bases had no gene match. This CDR3 has 15 residues.

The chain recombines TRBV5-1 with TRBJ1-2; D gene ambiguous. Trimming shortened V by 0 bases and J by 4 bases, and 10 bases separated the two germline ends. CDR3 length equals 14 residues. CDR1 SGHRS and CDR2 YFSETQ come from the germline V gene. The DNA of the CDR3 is TGCGCCAGCAGCTTGGCCATGGCCAGCTATGGCTACACCTTC. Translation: CASSLAMASYGYTF. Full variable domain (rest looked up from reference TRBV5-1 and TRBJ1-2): KAGVTQTPRYLIKTRGQQVTLSCSPISGHRSVSWYQQTPGQGLQFLFEYFSETQRNKGNFPGRFSGRQFSNSRSEMNVSTLELGDSALYLCASSLAMASYGYTFGSGTRLTVV.

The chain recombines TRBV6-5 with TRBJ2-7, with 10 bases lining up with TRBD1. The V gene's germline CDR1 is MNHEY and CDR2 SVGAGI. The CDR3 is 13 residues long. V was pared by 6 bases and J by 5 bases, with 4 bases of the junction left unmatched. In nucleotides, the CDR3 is TGTGCCAGCAGGGACAGGGGGATAAACGAGCAGTACTTC. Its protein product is CASRDRGINEQYF.

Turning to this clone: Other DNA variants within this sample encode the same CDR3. For the CDR3, the DNA is TGTGCCAGCAGTGAACTAGCGGGTGGGGGCACAGATACGCAGTATTTT. Amino acid sequence: CASSELAGGGTDTQYF. The rearrangement joins TRBV2 to TRBJ2-3; 8 bases agree with TRBD2. Germline CDR1 reads SNHLY; CDR2 reads FYNNEI. Trimming took 2 bases from V and 1 from J; bases not matched to a gene: 5. The CDR3 is 16 residues long. Supplemented by reference TRBV2 and TRBJ2-3, the full variable domain reads EPEVTQTPSHQVTQMGQEVILRCVPISNHLYFYWYRQILGQKVEFLVSFYNNEISEKSEIFDDQFSVERPDGSNFTLKIRSTKLEDSAMYFCASSELAGGGTDTQYFGPGTRLTVL.

The CDR3 DNA reads TGTGCCAGCAGCGGGGGGGAGAATGAAAAACTGTTTTTT. This codes for CASSGGENEKLFF. The rearrangement uses TRBV11-2 and TRBJ1-4, with D maybe TRBD1 (5 bases). The CDR3 spans 13 residues. The V gene lost 5 bases and the J gene lost 5 bases, with 9 bases spanning the gap. The germline V gene encodes CDR1 SGHAT and CDR2 FQNNGV.

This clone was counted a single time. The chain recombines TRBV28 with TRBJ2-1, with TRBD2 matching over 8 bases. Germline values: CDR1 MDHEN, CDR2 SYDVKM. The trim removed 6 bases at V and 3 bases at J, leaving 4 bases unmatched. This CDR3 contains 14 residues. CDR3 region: CASRLAAIYNEQFF. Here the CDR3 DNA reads TGTGCCAGCAGACTAGCGGCTATCTACAATGAGCAGTTCTTC.